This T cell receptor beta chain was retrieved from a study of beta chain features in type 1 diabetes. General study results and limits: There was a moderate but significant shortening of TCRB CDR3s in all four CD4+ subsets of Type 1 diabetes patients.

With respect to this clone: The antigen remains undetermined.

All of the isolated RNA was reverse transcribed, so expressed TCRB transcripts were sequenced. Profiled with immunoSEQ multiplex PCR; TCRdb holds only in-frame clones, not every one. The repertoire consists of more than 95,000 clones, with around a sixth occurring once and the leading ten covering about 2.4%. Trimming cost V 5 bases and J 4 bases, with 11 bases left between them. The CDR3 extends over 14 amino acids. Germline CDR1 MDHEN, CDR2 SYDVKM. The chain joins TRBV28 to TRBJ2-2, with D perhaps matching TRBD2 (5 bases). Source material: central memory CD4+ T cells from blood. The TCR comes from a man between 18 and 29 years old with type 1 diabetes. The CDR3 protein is CASSNRGVTGELFF. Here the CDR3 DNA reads TGTGCCAGCAGTAACCGGGGTGTCACCGGGGAGCTGTTTTTT.